Only a few counts were recorded for the clone carrying this T cell receptor (beta chain). Its antigen is unidentified. The data belong to a study of cytomegalovirus exposure and HLA in healthy donors. Looking at the study overall: Later analysis reported that the approximately 120 validation repertoires shared the platform of the approximately 670 first-cohort repertoires. Study results and caveats: It was reportedly the case that the classifier diagnosed cytomegalovirus status with high specificity and sensitivity.

The donors were members of the validation cohort, which comprised approximately 120 subjects and was separate from the first cohort of around 700 subjects. TCRdb keeps only in-frame clones here, not all; method: immunoSEQ multiplex PCR. The sample carries about 50,000 clones, around 90% recorded once. With V trimmed by 4 bases and J by 2 bases, 4 bases remained unmatched. The germline gives CDR1 MNHEY, CDR2 SMNVEV (reference sequence). The CDR3 consists of 14 residues. V and J are TRBV27 and TRBJ1-1, with 7 positions matching TRBD1. Sequencing was done on a sample of PBMCs. This receptor was taken from a woman younger than 45 in good health and CMV-seronegative. In nucleotides, the CDR3 is TGTGCCAGCAGTTCCCGACAGGGCAACACTGAAGCTTTCTTT. Translated: CASSSRQGNTEAFF.